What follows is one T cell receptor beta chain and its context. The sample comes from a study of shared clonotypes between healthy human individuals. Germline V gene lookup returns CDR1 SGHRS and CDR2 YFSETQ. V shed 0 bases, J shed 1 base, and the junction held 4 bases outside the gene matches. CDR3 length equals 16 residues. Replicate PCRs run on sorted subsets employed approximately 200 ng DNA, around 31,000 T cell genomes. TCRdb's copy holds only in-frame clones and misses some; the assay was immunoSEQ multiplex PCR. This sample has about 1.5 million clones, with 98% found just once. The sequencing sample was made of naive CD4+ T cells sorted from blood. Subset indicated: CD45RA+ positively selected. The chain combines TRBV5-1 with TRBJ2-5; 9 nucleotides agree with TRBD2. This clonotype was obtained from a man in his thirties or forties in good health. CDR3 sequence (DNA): TGCGCCAGCAGCTTGGCACTAGCGGGTCCCCAAGAGACCCAGTACTTC. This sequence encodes CASSLALAGPQETQYF.